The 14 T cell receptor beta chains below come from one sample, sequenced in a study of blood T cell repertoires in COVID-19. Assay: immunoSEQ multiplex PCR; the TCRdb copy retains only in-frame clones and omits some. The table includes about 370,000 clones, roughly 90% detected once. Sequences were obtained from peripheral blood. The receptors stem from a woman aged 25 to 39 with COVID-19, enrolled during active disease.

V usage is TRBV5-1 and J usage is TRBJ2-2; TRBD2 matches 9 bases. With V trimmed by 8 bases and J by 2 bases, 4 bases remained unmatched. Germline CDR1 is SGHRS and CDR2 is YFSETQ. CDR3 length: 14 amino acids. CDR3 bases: TGCGCCAGGCCTAGCGGGAACAACACCGGGGAGCTGTTTTTT. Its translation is CARPSGNNTGELFF.

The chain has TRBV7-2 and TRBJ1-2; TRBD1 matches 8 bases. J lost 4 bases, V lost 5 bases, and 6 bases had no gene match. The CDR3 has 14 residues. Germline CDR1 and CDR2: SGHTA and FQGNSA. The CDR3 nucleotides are TGTGCCAGCAGCCCCGGACAGGGTCGCTATGGCTACACCTTC. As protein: CASSPGQGRYGYTF. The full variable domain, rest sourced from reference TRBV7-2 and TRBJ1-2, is GAGVSQSPSNKVTEKGKDVELRCDPISGHTALYWYRQSLGQGLEFLIYFQGNSAPDKSGLPSDRFSAERTGGSVSTLTIQRTQQEDSAVYLCASSPGQGRYGYTFGSGTRLTVV.

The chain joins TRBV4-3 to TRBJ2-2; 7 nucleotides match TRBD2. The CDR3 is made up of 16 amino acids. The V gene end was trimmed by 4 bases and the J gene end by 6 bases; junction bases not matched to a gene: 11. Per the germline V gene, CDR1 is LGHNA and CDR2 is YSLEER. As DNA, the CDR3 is TGCGCCAGCAGCCGGGCTCTGGAGGGAGGGCCCGGGGAGCTGTTTTTT. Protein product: CASSRALEGGPGELFF.

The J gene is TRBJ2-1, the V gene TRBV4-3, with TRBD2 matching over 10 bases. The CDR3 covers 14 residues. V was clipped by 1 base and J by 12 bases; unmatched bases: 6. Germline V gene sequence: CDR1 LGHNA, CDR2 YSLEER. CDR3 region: CASSQVVQRGGQFF. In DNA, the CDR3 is TGCGCCAGCAGCCAAGTGGTCCAGCGGGGGGGGCAGTTCTTC.

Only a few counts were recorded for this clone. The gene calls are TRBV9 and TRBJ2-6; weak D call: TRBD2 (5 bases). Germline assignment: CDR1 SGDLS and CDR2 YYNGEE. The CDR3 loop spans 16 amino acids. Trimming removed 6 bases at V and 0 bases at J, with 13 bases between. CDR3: CASTQTGSSGANVLTF. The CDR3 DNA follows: TGTGCCAGCACCCAGACGGGATCCTCTGGGGCCAACGTCCTGACTTTC.

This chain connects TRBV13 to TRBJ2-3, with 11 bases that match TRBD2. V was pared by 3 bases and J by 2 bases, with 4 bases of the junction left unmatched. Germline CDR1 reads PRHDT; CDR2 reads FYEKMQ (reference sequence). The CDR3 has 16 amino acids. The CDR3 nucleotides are TGTGCCAGCAGCTTTGCTAGCGGGGGGTTCACAGATACGCAGTATTTT. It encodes CASSFASGGFTDTQYF. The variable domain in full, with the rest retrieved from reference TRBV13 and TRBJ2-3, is AAGVIQSPRHLIKEKRETATLKCYPIPRHDTVYWYQQGPGQDPQFLISFYEKMQSDKGSIPDRFSAQQFSDYHSELNMSSLELGDSALYFCASSFASGGFTDTQYFGPGTRLTVL.

The DNA of the CDR3 is TGTGCCAGCAGGGGACCCGGGACAGGGGGCGCAGATACGCAGTATTTT. This gives the protein CASRGPGTGGADTQYF. The V and J genes are TRBV2 and TRBJ2-3; 12 bases fit TRBD1. The germline CDR1 and CDR2 sequences are SNHLY and FYNNEI. The CDR3 length is 16 residues. After removal of 6 bases from V and 4 bases from J, the junction contained 8 bases not matched to a gene.

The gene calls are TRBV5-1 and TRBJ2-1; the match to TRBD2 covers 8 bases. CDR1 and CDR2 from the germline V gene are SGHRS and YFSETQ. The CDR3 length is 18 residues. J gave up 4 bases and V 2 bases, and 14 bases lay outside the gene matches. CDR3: CASSFNPQLAEKYNEQFF. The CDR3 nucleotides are TGCGCCAGCAGCTTCAATCCCCAACTAGCGGAGAAGTACAATGAGCAGTTCTTC.

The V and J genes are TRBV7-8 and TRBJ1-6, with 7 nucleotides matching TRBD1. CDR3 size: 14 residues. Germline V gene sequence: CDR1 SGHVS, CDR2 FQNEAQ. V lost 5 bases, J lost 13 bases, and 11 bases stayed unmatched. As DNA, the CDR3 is TGTGCCAGCAGCGAGGGGACAGCCGTAACGCCCCTCCACTTT. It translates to CASSEGTAVTPLHF.

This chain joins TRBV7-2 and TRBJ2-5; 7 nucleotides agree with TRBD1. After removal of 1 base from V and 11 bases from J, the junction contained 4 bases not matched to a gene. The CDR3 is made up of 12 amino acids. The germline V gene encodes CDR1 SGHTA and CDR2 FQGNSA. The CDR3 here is CASSLVRDRQYF. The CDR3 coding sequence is TGTGCCAGCAGCTTAGTCCGGGACAGACAGTACTTC.

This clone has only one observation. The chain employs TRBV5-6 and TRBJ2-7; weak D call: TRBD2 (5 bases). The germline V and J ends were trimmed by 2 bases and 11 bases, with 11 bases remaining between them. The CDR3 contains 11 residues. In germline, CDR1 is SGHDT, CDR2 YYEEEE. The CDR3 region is CASSFRAEEYF. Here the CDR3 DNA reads TGTGCCAGCAGCTTTCGGGCGGAGGAGTACTTC.

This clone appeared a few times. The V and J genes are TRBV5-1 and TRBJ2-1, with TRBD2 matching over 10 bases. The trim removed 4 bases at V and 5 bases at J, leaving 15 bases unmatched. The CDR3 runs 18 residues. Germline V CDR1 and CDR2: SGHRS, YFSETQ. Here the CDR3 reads CASSPAASGSSGNNEQFF. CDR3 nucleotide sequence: TGCGCCAGCAGCCCGGCGGCTAGCGGGAGCTCCGGGAACAATGAGCAGTTCTTC.

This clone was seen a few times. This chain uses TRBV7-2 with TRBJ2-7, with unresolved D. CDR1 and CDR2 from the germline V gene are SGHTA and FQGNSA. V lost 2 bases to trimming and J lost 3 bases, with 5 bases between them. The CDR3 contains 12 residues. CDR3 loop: CASSLNSYEQYF. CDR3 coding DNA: TGTGCCAGCAGCTTAAACAGCTACGAGCAGTACTTC.

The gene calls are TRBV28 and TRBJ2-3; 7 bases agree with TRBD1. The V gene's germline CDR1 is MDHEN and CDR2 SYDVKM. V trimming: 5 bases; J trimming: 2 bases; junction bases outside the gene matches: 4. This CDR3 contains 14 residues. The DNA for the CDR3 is TGTGCCAGCAGTCCCGACAGGGTCACAGATACGCAGTATTTT. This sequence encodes CASSPDRVTDTQYF.